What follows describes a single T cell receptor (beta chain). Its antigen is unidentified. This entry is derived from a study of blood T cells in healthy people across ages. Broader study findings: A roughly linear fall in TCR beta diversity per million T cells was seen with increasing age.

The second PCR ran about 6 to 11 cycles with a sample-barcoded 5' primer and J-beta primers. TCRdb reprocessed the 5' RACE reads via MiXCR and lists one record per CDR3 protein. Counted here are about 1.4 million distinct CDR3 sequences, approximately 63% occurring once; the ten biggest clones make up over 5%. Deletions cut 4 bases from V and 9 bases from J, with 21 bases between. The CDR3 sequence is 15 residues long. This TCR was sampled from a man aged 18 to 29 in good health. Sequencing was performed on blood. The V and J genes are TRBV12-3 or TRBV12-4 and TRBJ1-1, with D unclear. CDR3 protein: CASSSNAAGGVKAFF. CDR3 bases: TGTGCCAGCAGTTCGAACGCGGCCGGTGGGGTAAAAGCTTTCTTT.